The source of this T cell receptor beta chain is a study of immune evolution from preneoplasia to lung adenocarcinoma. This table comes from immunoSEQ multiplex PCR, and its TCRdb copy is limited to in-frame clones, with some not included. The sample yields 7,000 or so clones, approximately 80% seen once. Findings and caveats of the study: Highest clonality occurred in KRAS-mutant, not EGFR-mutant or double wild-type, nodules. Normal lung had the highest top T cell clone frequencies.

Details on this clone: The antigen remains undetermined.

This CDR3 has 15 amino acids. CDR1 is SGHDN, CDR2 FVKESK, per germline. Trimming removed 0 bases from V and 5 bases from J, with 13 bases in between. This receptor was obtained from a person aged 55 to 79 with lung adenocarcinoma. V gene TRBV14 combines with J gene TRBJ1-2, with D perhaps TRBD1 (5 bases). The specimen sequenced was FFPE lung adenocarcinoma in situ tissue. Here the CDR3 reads CASSQEGRYGYGYTF. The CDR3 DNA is TGTGCCAGCAGCCAAGAGGGGCGCTACGGGTATGGCTACACCTTC.